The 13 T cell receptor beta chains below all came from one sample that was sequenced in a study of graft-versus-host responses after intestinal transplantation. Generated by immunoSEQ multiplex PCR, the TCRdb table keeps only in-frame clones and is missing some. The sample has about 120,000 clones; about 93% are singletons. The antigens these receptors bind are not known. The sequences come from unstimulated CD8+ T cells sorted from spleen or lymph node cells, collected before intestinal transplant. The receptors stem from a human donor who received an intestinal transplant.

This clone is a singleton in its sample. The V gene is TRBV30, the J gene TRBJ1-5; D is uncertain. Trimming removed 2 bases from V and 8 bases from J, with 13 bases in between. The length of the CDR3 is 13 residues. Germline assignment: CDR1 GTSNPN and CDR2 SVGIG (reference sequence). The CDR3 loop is CAWSPTNKEPQHF. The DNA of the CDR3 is TGTGCCTGGAGTCCTACGAATAAAGAGCCCCAGCATTTT.

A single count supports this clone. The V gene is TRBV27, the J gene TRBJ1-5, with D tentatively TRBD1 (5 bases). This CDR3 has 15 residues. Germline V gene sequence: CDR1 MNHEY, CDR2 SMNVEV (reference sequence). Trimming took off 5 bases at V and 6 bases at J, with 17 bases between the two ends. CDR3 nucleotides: TGTGCCAGCAGTACCCTCAGTTATGGGGGTCAGCCCCAGCATTTT. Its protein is CASSTLSYGGQPQHF.

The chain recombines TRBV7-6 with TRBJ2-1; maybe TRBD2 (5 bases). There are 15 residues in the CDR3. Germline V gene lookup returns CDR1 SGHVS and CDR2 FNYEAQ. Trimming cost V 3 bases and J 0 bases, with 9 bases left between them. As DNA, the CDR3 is TGTGCCAGCAGCTTGGACTTGAGCTCCTACAATGAGCAGTTCTTC. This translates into CASSLDLSSYNEQFF.

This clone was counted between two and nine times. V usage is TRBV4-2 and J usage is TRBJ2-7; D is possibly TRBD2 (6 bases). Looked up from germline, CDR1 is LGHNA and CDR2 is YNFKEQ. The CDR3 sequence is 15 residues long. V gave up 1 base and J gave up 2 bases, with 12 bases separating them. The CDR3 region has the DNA TGTGCCAGCAGCCAAGGAGCGGCGGGGCCCTACGAGCAGTACTTC. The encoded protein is CASSQGAAGPYEQYF.

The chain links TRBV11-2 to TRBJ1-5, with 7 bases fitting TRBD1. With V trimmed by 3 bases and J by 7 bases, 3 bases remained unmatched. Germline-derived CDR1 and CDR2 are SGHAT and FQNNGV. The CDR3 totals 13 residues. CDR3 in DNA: TGTGCCAGCAGCTTCCGAGGGGGCCAGCCCCAGCATTTT. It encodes CASSFRGGQPQHF.

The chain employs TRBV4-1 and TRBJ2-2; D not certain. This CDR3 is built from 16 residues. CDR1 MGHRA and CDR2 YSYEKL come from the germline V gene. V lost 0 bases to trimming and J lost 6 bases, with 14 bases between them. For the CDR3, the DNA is TGCGCCAGCAGCCAAGAAGGCCAGGAAATCTCCGGGGAGCTGTTTTTT. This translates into CASSQEGQEISGELFF.

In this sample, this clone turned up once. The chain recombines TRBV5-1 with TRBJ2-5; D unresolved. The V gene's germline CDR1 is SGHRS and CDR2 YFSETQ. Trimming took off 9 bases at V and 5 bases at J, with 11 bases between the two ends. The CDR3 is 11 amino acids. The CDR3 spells CATQVGETQYF. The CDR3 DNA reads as TGCGCCACCCAAGTTGGGGAGACCCAGTACTTC.

The CDR3 DNA is TGTGCCAGCTCGGACGAAGACAATCAGCCCCAGCATTTT. It encodes CASSDEDNQPQHF. This chain links TRBV2 with TRBJ1-5; D not resolved. Germline CDR1 reads SNHLY; CDR2 reads FYNNEI. V lost 8 bases to trimming and J lost 3 bases, with 11 bases between them. CDR3 length equals 13 residues.

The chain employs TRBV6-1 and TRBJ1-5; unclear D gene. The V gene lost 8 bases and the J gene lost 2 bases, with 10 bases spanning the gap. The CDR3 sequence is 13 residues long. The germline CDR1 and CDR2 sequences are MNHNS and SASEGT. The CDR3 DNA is TGTGCCAGCCGACTCCAGGGCAATCAGCCCCAGCATTTT. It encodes CASRLQGNQPQHF.

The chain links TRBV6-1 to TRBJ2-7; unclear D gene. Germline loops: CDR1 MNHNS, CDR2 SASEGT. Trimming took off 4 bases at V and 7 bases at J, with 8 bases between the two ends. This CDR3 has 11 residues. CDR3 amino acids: CASSATGEQYF. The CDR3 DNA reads TGTGCCAGCAGTGCGACGGGTGAGCAGTACTTC.

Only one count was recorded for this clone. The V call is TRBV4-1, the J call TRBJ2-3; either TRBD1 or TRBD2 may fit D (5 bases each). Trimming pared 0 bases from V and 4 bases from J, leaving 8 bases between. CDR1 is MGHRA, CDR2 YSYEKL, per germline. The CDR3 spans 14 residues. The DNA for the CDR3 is TGCGCCAGCAGCCAAGATGTGGGGGCAGATACGCAGTATTTT. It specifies CASSQDVGADTQYF.

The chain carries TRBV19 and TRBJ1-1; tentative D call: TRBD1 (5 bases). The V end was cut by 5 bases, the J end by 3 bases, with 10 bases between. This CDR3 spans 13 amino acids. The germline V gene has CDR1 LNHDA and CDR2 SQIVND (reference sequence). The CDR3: CASSPPGDTEAFF. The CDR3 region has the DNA TGTGCCAGTAGTCCTCCGGGGGACACTGAAGCTTTCTTT.

CDR3 DNA: TGTGCCAGTAGTACAGGGGTGATTACGGAGACCCAGTACTTC. It specifies CASSTGVITETQYF. This sequence joins TRBV19 and TRBJ2-5; TRBD1 might be the D (6 bases). Germline loops: CDR1 LNHDA, CDR2 SQIVND (reference sequence). The CDR3 loop spans 14 amino acids. With 4 bases removed from V and 5 bases from J, the gap between germline ends came to 14 bases. The full variable domain, completed using reference TRBV19 and TRBJ2-5, is DGGITQSPKYLFRKEGQNVTLSCEQNLNHDAMYWYRQDPGQGLRLIYYSQIVNDFQKGDIAEGYSVSREKKESFPLTVTSAQKNPTAFYLCASSTGVITETQYFGPGTRLLVL.